Sequencing of this T cell receptor delta chain was carried out in a study of gamma-delta chains in newborns, infants, children. As for the study in general: Microbial exposure reportedly drives polyclonal innate γδ T cell expansion after birth.

TCRdb fed the reads to CATT. The data show 5,500 to 7,500 delta-chain clones, about 11% seen once. Between the trimmed V and J ends, which lost 0 bases and 0 bases, there was a span of 11 bases. Germline CDR1 is GEAIGNYY and CDR2 is EKD. The CDR3 length is 18 residues. This clone is medium-sized in the sample. Other DNA sequences in the sample encode the same CDR3. This clonotype originated in a child who was a newborn, infant or young child, either healthy, febrile or measles-vaccinated (not recorded which). Sequencing input: blood. The rearrangement joins TRDV2 to TRDJ3, with D uncertain. CDR3 region: CACDTLTESSWDTRQMFF. DNA for the CDR3: TGTGCCTGTGACACCCTTACTGAGAGCTCCTGGGACACCCGACAGATGTTTTTC.